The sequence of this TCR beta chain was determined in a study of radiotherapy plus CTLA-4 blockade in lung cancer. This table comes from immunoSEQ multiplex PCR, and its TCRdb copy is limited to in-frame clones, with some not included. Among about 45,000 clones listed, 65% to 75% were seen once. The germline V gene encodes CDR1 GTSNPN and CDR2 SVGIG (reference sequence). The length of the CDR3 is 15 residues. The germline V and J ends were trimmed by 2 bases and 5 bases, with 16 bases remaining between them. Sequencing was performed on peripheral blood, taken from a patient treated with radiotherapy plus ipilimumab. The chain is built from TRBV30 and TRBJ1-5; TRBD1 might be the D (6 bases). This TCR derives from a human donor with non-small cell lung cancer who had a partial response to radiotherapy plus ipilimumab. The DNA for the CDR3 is TGTGCCTGGAGTTCCGGACAGTGGAGCGATCAGCCCCAGCATTTT. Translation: CAWSSGQWSDQPQHF.